Each of the 26 T cell receptor beta chains below was sequenced from the same sample in a study of T-cell memory formation after mild COVID-19. Each CDR3 protein gets one entry after TCRdb re-called the 5' RACE reads with MiXCR. Of 470,000 or so distinct CDR3 sequences listed, about 20% were seen once; the top ten hold around 8.4%. The sample taken for sequencing was PBMCs or a T cell subset sorted from them (not recorded which). The receptors come from an adult woman who had mild COVID-19 (a few samples of this study predate the infection). Cell type and time point are not known.

This clonotype showed up just a few times. The chain is built from TRBV13 and TRBJ2-1; no clear D. Germline CDR1 reads PRHDT; CDR2 reads FYEKMQ (reference sequence). This CDR3 region has 12 residues. Deletions cut 2 bases from V and 9 bases from J, with 8 bases between. The CDR3 reads CASSLSRSEQFF. The CDR3 DNA reads TGTGCCAGCAGCTTATCGAGGTCTGAGCAGTTCTTC.

The J gene is TRBJ1-2, the V gene TRBV29-1; possible D gene TRBD1, 5 bases. V lost 4 bases and J lost 4, with 13 bases in between. This CDR3 has 13 residues. In germline, CDR1 is SQVTM, CDR2 ANQGSEA. The CDR3 DNA follows: TGCAGCGTTGTTGGACAAGTAGCCTATGGCTACACCTTC. Translating gives CSVVGQVAYGYTF.

The V gene is TRBV6-5, the J gene TRBJ2-3; 9 bases map to TRBD2. The CDR3 has 15 residues. V dropped 6 bases and J dropped 4; count of bases not matched to a gene: 8. The germline CDR1 and CDR2 sequences are MNHEY and SVGAGI. This CDR3 is CASRPRAGGSDTQYF. The CDR3 coding sequence is TGTGCCAGCAGGCCCCGGGCGGGGGGGTCAGATACGCAGTATTTT.

The chain combines TRBV4-2 with TRBJ1-2; D remains ambiguous. Germline V gene lookup returns CDR1 LGHNA and CDR2 YNFKEQ. Deletions cut 0 bases from V and 6 bases from J, with 17 bases between. The CDR3 length is 16 residues. As DNA, the CDR3 is TGTGCCAGCAGCCAAGACGAATCGGGTACAGCCCATGGCTACACCTTC. This codes for CASSQDESGTAHGYTF.

This clonotype was seen more than once but under ten times. This chain uses TRBV12-3 or TRBV12-4 with TRBJ2-5, with no clear D. The CDR3 length is 10 residues. V gave up 7 bases and J gave up 5 bases, with 5 bases separating them. CDR3 bases: TGTGCCAGCATACGGGAGACCCAGTACTTC. Translation: CASIRETQYF.

The V and J genes are TRBV19 and TRBJ2-1, with 11 positions matching TRBD2. V shed 3 bases and J 0 bases; nucleotides not matched to a gene: 16. The CDR3 totals 21 residues. Germline V gene data show CDR1 as LNHDA and CDR2 as SQIVND (reference sequence). The CDR3 sequence is CASSITAPTSGKGGSYNEQFF. The DNA of the CDR3 is TGTGCCAGTAGTATTACGGCCCCGACTAGCGGGAAAGGGGGCTCCTACAATGAGCAGTTCTTC.

This chain connects TRBV7-9 to TRBJ2-3, with D perhaps matching TRBD2 (6 bases). V was clipped by 5 bases and J by 0 bases, with 18 bases between them. Germline-derived CDR1 and CDR2 are SEHNR and FQNEAQ (reference sequence). The CDR3 contains 17 residues. The CDR3 DNA is TGTGCCAGCAGCCCCCGGAGTAGCGGTACCAGCACAGATACGCAGTATTTT. Translating gives CASSPRSSGTSTDTQYF.

The gene calls are TRBV10-3 and TRBJ2-7, with unresolved D. V dropped 1 base and J dropped 5 bases, with 9 bases sitting between them. Germline V gene sequence: CDR1 ENHRY, CDR2 SYGVKD. The CDR3 is made up of 13 amino acids. CDR3: CAISEFGGNEQYF. The CDR3 bases are TGTGCCATCAGTGAGTTCGGTGGAAACGAGCAGTACTTC.

This clonotype has just a few counts. The gene calls are TRBV4-1 and TRBJ1-3; TRBD1 might be the D (5 bases). Trimming stripped 0 bases from V and 0 bases from J, with 9 bases between. CDR1 MGHRA and CDR2 YSYEKL come from the germline V gene. The CDR3 consists of 16 residues. CDR3 protein: CASSQEGVRSGNTIYF. In nucleotides, the CDR3 is TGCGCCAGCAGCCAAGAAGGGGTTCGCTCTGGAAACACCATATATTTT.

In its sample, this clonotype was seen a few times. The CDR3 is CASSLAGRSTNEKLFF. In DNA, the CDR3 is TGTGCCAGCAGCTTAGCCGGACGGTCAACTAATGAAAAACTGTTTTTT. The rearrangement uses TRBV7-2 and TRBJ1-4; D unresolved. The V gene lost 0 bases and the J gene lost 0 bases, with 8 bases spanning the gap. The CDR3 consists of 16 residues. CDR1 and CDR2 (germline): SGHTA, FQGNSA.

The J gene is TRBJ1-5, the V gene TRBV20-1; D uncertain. The germline gives CDR1 DFQATT, CDR2 SNEGSKA (reference sequence). The CDR3 spans 15 residues. The V and J ends lost 1 base and 0 bases respectively, with 10 bases between them. The CDR3 is CSARVAEHSNQPQHF. CDR3 DNA sequence: TGCAGTGCTAGAGTGGCAGAACATAGCAATCAGCCCCAGCATTTT.

The chain employs TRBV5-1 and TRBJ1-2, with no clear D. The V end lost 0 bases, the J end lost 1 base, and 7 bases lay between the germline ends. There are 14 residues in the CDR3. The V gene's germline CDR1 is SGHRS and CDR2 YFSETQ. DNA of the CDR3: TGCGCCAGCAGCTTGGAGCGCGGTAACTATGGCTACACCTTC. It is translated as CASSLERGNYGYTF.

This clonotype was seen a few times. The chain is built from TRBV12-3 or TRBV12-4 and TRBJ2-7, with D perhaps TRBD1 (5 bases). The V gene lost 2 bases and the J gene lost 2 bases, with 10 bases spanning the gap. The CDR3 is 14 amino acids. CDR3 in amino acids: CASSLLGVAYEQYF. The CDR3 nucleotides read TGTGCCAGCAGTTTACTAGGGGTGGCCTACGAGCAGTACTTC.

Notes on this clonotype: One junction end does not reproduce the germline sequence, and a read error may be involved. The genes are TRBV5-5 and TRBJ1-5; possibly TRBD1 for D (5 bases). The CDR3 runs to 17 residues. CDR1 and CDR2 from the germline V gene are SGHKS and YYEKEE (reference sequence). The CDR3 DNA sequence: TGTGCCAGCAGCTTGGTAGCGGCAGGGATGAGCAATCAGACCCAGCATTTT. Amino acids: CASSLVAAGMSNQTQHF.

This clonotype came up many times. V is TRBV24-1 and J is TRBJ1-1; D unclear. The CDR3 length is 12 residues. The V gene lost 4 bases and the J gene lost 6 bases, with 8 bases spanning the gap. Germline V gene sequence: CDR1 KGHDR, CDR2 SFDVKD. CDR3 loop: CATSDRYSEAFF. Written as DNA, the CDR3 is TGTGCCACCAGTGACCGCTACTCTGAAGCTTTCTTT.

With regard to this clonotype: This sequence may be a read error, since a much larger clone differs from it by one base. The genes are TRBV12-3 or TRBV12-4 and TRBJ2-3; no clear D. The CDR3 length is 15 residues. As DNA, the CDR3 is TGTGCCAGCAGTCATAGGACGAGCAGCACATATACGCAGTATTTT. Translation: CASSHRTSSTYTQYF.

The chain recombines TRBV6-2 or TRBV6-3 with TRBJ2-3; D is tentatively TRBD1 or TRBD2 (5 bases each). Germline V gene data show CDR1 as MNHEY and CDR2 as SVGEGT. This CDR3 region has 15 residues. The V and J ends lost 2 bases and 1 base respectively, with 10 bases between them. Here the CDR3 reads CASSYGGLGTDTQYF. For the CDR3, the DNA is TGTGCCAGCAGTTACGGGGGTCTGGGCACAGATACGCAGTATTTT.

This clonotype was seen only a few times. The chain is built from TRBV6-5 and TRBJ1-5; no clear D. Trimming took off 2 bases at V and 2 bases at J, with 10 bases between the two ends. This CDR3 contains 15 residues. Looked up from germline, CDR1 is MNHEY and CDR2 is SVGAGI. This CDR3 is CASSYAALGNQPQHF. Here the CDR3 DNA reads TGTGCCAGCAGTTACGCAGCTTTAGGCAATCAGCCCCAGCATTTT.

This chain uses TRBV5-1 with TRBJ1-6; TRBD1 might be the D (6 bases). Germline V gene sequence: CDR1 SGHRS, CDR2 YFSETQ. Trimming removed 1 base at V and 8 bases at J, with 13 bases between. CDR3 length equals 15 residues. The CDR3 DNA reads as TGCGCCAGCAGCTTGTGGGGGCTTACTGATTCACCCCTCCACTTT. Protein product: CASSLWGLTDSPLHF.

This chain joins TRBV19 and TRBJ1-1, with D unresolved. The CDR3 consists of 12 residues. V lost 9 bases, J lost 0 bases, and 8 bases lay in between. Germline CDR1 is LNHDA and CDR2 is SQIVND (reference sequence). CDR3 coding DNA: TGTGCCAGCACTAGCATGAACACTGAAGCTTTCTTT. Protein product: CASTSMNTEAFF.

This clonotype was counted only a few times. The chain is built from TRBV5-1 and TRBJ1-3, with D possibly being TRBD1 (5 bases). CDR1 and CDR2 from the germline V gene are SGHRS and YFSETQ. The CDR3 has 16 amino acids. The V and J ends lost 2 bases and 4 bases respectively, with 16 bases between them. The CDR3 sequence is CASSLLDSRTGNTIYF. The CDR3 nucleotides are TGCGCCAGCAGCTTACTCGACAGTCGTACCGGAAACACCATATATTTT.

This clonotype has only a few counts. The genes are TRBV7-9 and TRBJ2-4; 8 positions agree with TRBD1. The CDR3 has 17 residues. Germline V gives CDR1 SEHNR, CDR2 FQNEAQ (reference sequence). V was clipped by 5 bases and J by 0 bases; unmatched bases: 9. CDR3 residues: CASSGLGQEIAKNIQYF. CDR3 nucleotide sequence: TGTGCCAGCAGCGGACTGGGACAGGAGATAGCCAAAAACATTCAGTACTTC. The variable domain in full, with the rest retrieved from reference TRBV7-9 and TRBJ2-4, is DTGVSQNPRHKITKRGQNVTFRCDPISEHNRLYWYRQTLGQGPEFLTYFQNEAQLEKSRLLSDRFSAERPKGSFSTLEIQRTEQGDSAMYLCASSGLGQEIAKNIQYFGAGTRLSVL.

The chain employs TRBV4-1 and TRBJ2-1, with 8 bases fitting TRBD1. The CDR3 is 16 residues long. Germline V gene sequence: CDR1 MGHRA, CDR2 YSYEKL. V lost 3 bases, J lost 5 bases, and 9 bases stayed unmatched. The CDR3 loop is CASSHPGQGRHNEQFF. The CDR3, as DNA: TGCGCCAGCAGCCATCCCGGACAGGGACGCCACAATGAGCAGTTCTTC.

This clonotype occurred a few times. This chain joins TRBV24-1 and TRBJ1-5; D not certain. Germline CDR1 KGHDR, CDR2 SFDVKD. The CDR3 is 15 amino acids. Trimming removed 1 base at V and 5 bases at J, with 11 bases between. The CDR3 reads CATSDFTSPDQPQHF. CDR3 nucleotide sequence: TGTGCCACCAGTGATTTTACCAGCCCGGATCAGCCCCAGCATTTT.

The rearrangement links TRBV4-1 to TRBJ2-6; D unclear. Trimming removed 3 bases at V and 0 bases at J, with 12 bases between. This CDR3 is built from 17 residues. The germline V gene has CDR1 MGHRA and CDR2 YSYEKL. CDR3 bases: TGCGCCAGCAGCCAGGAAGCGACTTCCTCTGGGGCCAACGTCCTGACTTTC. Residues: CASSQEATSSGANVLTF.

In this sample, this clonotype turned up a few times. The genes are TRBV7-9 and TRBJ2-7, with a possible D match to TRBD2 (6 bases). Germline V lookup: CDR1 SEHNR, CDR2 FQNEAQ (reference sequence). The CDR3 has 11 residues. Trimming stripped 8 bases from V and 9 bases from J, with 14 bases between. The CDR3 DNA is TGTGCCAGCGGCTGGGGGGACGGGCAGTACTTC. Protein: CASGWGDGQYF. Drawing the rest from reference TRBV7-9 and TRBJ2-7, the complete variable domain is DTGVSQNPRHKITKRGQNVTFRCDPISEHNRLYWYRQTLGQGPEFLTYFQNEAQLEKSRLLSDRFSAERPKGSFSTLEIQRTEQGDSAMYLCASGWGDGQYFGPGTRLTVT.